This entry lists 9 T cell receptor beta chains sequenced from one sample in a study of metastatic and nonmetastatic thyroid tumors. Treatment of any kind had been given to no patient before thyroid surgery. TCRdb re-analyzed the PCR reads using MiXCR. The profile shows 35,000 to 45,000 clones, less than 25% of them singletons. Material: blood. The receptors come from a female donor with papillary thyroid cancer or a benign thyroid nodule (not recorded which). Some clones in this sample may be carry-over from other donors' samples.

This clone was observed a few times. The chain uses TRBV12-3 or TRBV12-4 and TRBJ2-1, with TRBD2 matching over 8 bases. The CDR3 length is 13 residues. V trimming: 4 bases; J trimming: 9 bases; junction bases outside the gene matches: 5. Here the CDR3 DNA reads TGTGCCAGCAGTTATCAGCGGGAGACTGAGCAGTTCTTC. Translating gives CASSYQRETEQFF.

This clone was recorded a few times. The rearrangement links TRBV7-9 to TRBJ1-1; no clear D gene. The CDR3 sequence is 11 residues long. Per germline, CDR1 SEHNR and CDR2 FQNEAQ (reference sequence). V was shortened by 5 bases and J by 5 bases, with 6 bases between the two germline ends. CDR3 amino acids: CASSQATEAFF. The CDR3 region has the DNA TGTGCCAGCAGCCAGGCTACTGAAGCTTTCTTT.

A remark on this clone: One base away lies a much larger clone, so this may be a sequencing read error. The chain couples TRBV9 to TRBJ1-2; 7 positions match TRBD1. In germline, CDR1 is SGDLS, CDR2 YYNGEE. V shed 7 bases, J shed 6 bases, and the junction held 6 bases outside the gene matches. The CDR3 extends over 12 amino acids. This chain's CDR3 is CASEGAIHGYTF. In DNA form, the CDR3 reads TGTGCCAGCGAGGGGGCAATTCATGGCTACACCTTC.

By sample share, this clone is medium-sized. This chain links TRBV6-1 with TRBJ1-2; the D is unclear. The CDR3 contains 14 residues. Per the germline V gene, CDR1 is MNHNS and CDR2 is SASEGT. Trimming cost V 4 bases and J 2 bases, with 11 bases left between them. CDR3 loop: CASSVDPRNYGYTF. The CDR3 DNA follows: TGTGCCAGCAGTGTTGACCCTAGGAACTATGGCTACACCTTC.

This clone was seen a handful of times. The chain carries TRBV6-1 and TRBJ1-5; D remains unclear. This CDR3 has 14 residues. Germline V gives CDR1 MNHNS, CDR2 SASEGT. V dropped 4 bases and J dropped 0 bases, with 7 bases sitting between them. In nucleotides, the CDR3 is TGTGCCAGCAGTGTAGAAATTAGCAATCAGCCCCAGCATTTT. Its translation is CASSVEISNQPQHF.

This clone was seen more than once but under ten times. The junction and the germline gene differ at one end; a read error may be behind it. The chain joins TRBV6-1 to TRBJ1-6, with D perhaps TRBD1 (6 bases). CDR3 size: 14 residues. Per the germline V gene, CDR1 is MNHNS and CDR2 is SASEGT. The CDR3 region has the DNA TGTGCCAGCAGCCCCGGGGGCCAGGGGAGTCCCCTCCAATTT. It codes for CASSPGGQGSPLQF.

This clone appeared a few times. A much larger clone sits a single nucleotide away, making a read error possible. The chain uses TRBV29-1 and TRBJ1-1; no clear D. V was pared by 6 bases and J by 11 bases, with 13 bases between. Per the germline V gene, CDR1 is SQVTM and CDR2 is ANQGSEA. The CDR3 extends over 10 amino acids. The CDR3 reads CSVHQVVAFF. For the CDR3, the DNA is TGCAGCGTACATCAGGTGGTGGCTTTCTTT.

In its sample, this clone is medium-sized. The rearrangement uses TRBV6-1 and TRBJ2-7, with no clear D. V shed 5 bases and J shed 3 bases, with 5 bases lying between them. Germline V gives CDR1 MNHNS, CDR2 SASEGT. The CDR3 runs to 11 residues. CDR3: CASSSNYEQYF. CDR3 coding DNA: TGTGCCAGCAGTTCCAACTACGAGCAGTACTTC.

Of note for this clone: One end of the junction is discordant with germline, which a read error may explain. CDR3 DNA sequence: TGTGCCAGCAGTTCATCCGGGAAAGGGGTAGGAACAGATAAGCAGTATTTT. Translation: CASSSSGKGVGTDKQYF. J is TRBJ2-3 and V is TRBV28; D assignment may be TRBD1 or TRBD2 (5 bases each). Per the germline V gene, CDR1 is MDHEN and CDR2 is SYDVKM. CDR3 length: 17 residues.